This T cell receptor beta chain was profiled in a study of T cells in Graves' hyperthyroidism and ophthalmopathy (dated by TCRdb to between 2017 and 2020). Regarding the study in general: Peripheral blood was sampled at the time of initial diagnosis, prior to any treatment. According to the paper, TCR Vbeta CDR3 sequencing was carried out on over 130 peripheral blood samples, which came from more than 40 ophthalmopathy, under 85 hyperthyroidism and roughly 17 progressor patients. After sampling, hyperthyroidism patients received methimazole starting at 30 mg daily, and ophthalmopathy patients received high-dose intravenous methylprednisolone. Whether ophthalmopathy could be predicted prospectively was tested in an independent validation cohort made up of some 20 hyperthyroidism patients plus 17 patients who later progressed to ophthalmopathy. To identify TCR V-J signatures that set the groups apart, the researchers used a discovery cohort of about a hundred patients, made up of under 50 with Graves' ophthalmopathy and some 60 with stable Graves' hyperthyroidism. The approximately 90 discovery patients were randomly split 7:3 into training and test sets. In addition, the study compared T-cell repertoires in thyroid tissue and in blood from roughly six Graves' hyperthyroidism patients. The paper as a whole reports these results and caveats: Most expanded thyroid clonotypes (frequency above 0.001) were also detected in blood, a finding suggesting that blood repertoires may reflect thyroid immune responses. In cross-validation, a model built on a 13 V-J signature told ophthalmopathy apart from stable hyperthyroidism with 85% to 90% sensitivity and about 81% specificity, and in testing the same model reached 80%/75%. In validation, the model predicted progression to ophthalmopathy a median of 6.5 months before onset, with approximately 71% sensitivity and roughly 79% specificity. No statistical method was used to fix the sample size in advance, and group allocation was not hidden from the investigators.

Trimmed from V: 0 bases; trimmed from J: 1 base; junction bases lacking a gene match: 4. In the germline V gene, CDR1 corresponds to SGHDT and CDR2 to YYEEEE. The CDR3 spans 16 residues, from the cysteine through the phenylalanine. The sequence is cut down to CDR3 DNA, 48 bases in frame from base 1. Concerning this clonotype itself: This clone's antigen is unknown. No much larger clonotype is one base removed from it; base qualities were not supplied.

The TCR beta CDR3 regions were amplified from the RNA transcripts. The first round of RT-PCR for the TCR CDR3 was performed with the HTBI primer set and the Qiagen OneStep RT-PCR kit. Libraries were constructed in a second round of multiplex PCR, after which size selection and purification were carried out. Libraries were sequenced paired-end with 100 bp reads on an Illumina HiSeq2000. In the original analysis: SOAPnuke was used to process the raw data, removing reads that contained adapters or uncalled bases, had a mean Phred below 15, or lacked an exact match to the constant primer or identifier. COPE v1.2.5 was used to merge the high-quality paired reads, and each unique nucleotide sequence was defined as a clonotype. MiTCR v1.1 was used to align clonotypes to the IMGT TRBV, TRBD and TRBJ reference segments. Only V-J combinations with frequency above 0.0001, covering 99% to 99.2% of repertoires, were analysed. A TCS score was defined as the ratio of F50 (clonal expansion) to E x V (chaos), with BLOSUM62-based TCRdist applied between CDR3 peptides within each V-J. Welch's t-statistics and random forest reduced 514 V-J features to fewer than 15, which were used in a naive Bayes classifier (R e1071). Using fastp trimming at Q25 and MiXCR clonotype assembly, TCRdb reanalyzed the public sequencing data and kept in-frame beta chains. For every CDR3 protein sequence, its rows merge into one entry that carries the most common genes and DNA. TCRdb, not the authors, supplied the V and J calls. Present in this sample are about 460,000 distinct CDR3 sequences, 20% to 25% of which were seen just once. Around 54% of the sample is held by the ten biggest clonotypes.

Moderately to severely active disease, a Clinical Activity Score of at least 3, a NOSPECS grade of at least 4, and a duration under 3 months were present in ophthalmopathy patients. Exclusion was applied to patients with uncontrolled infections, other autoimmune diseases, pregnancy or lactation. Diagnoses were based on clinical symptoms, serum thyroxine and TRAb, thyroid ultrasound and orbital computed tomography. PBMCs were isolated from 10 ml of fresh peripheral blood by Ficoll-Paque density gradient centrifugation. Total RNA was extracted with Trizol reagent, and quality was checked on an Agilent 2100 Bioanalyzer.

Sample: blood. The receptor was isolated from a woman between 70 and 85 years old with Graves' ophthalmopathy. The chain uses TRBV5-6 and TRBJ2-5, with TRBD2 matching 9 junction bases. The nucleotide sequence reads TGTGCCAGCAGCTTGGTCCCTAGCGGGACCCAAGAGACCCAGTACTTC. Its product reads: CASSLVPSGTQETQYF.